The 24 T cell receptor beta chains given below trace back to one sample, sequenced in a study of shared clonotypes between healthy human individuals (dated by TCRdb to 2019 to 2021). The library was generated by the immunoSEQ multiplex PCR assay. Drawn from immuneACCESS, this table holds only the in-frame rearrangements with V and J called that TCRdb kept. Clones are partly lost; checked studies trace under half to an unresolved V gene and leave the rest unexplained. The sample yields about 1.5 million clones; around 97% were counted once. More than 0.9% of the sample rests with the top ten. The sequencing sample was made of naive CD4+ T cells sorted from blood. Taken with the paper, the label for cell subset or site translates to: CD45RA+ positively selected. These receptors were collected from a man in his thirties or forties in good health.

As to this clone: The same CDR3 can be traced to other DNA sequences in this sample. V usage is TRBV11-3 and J usage is TRBJ2-7; no clear D gene. Trimming took 0 bases from V and 2 from J, leaving 5 bases between them. Germline CDR1 and CDR2: SGHNT and YENEEA. The CDR3 has 13 residues. The CDR3 loop reads CASSLDSTYEQYF. CDR3 DNA sequence: TGTGCCAGCAGCTTAGATTCCACCTACGAGCAGTACTTC. Full variable domain (missing parts from reference TRBV11-3 and TRBJ2-7): EAGVVQSPRYKIIEKKQPVAFWCNPISGHNTLYWYLQNLGQGPELLIRYENEEAVDDSQLPKDRFSAERLKGVDSTLKIQPAELGDSAVYLCASSLDSTYEQYFGPGTRLTVT.

The chain links TRBV7-2 to TRBJ2-7; 11 nucleotides agree with TRBD2. The CDR3 length is 17 residues. CDR1 is SGHTA and CDR2 is FQGNSA in the germline V gene. Trimming took 2 bases from V and 3 from J; bases not matched to a gene: 9. CDR3 coding DNA: TGTGCCAGCAGCTTATCTGTACTAGCGGGAGATCTCTACGAGCAGTACTTC. Translation gives CASSLSVLAGDLYEQYF.

The CDR3 nucleotides are TGTGCCAGCAGAGGTTCCACGGGGCGGGAGCTGTTTTTT. Translated, it gives CASRGSTGRELFF. The gene calls are TRBV27 and TRBJ2-2; D may correspond to TRBD1 or TRBD2 (5 bases each). The CDR3 length is 13 residues. Germline V gene lookup returns CDR1 MNHEY and CDR2 SMNVEV (reference sequence). V lost 6 bases and J lost 9, with 14 bases in between.

The chain carries TRBV7-2 and TRBJ2-7; D is uncertain. Germline assignment: CDR1 SGHTA and CDR2 FQGNSA. Deletions cut 4 bases from V and 0 bases from J, with 7 bases between. The CDR3 has 13 amino acids. The CDR3 coding sequence is TGTGCCAGCAGCTATCAGTTCTCCTACGAGCAGTACTTC. Amino acid sequence: CASSYQFSYEQYF. The complete variable domain, with remaining parts taken from reference TRBV7-2 and TRBJ2-7, reads GAGVSQSPSNKVTEKGKDVELRCDPISGHTALYWYRQSLGQGLEFLIYFQGNSAPDKSGLPSDRFSAERTGGSVSTLTIQRTQQEDSAVYLCASSYQFSYEQYFGPGTRLTVT.

About this clone itself: Other nucleotide sequences in the sample specify the same CDR3. The genes are TRBV28 and TRBJ1-2, with D perhaps matching TRBD1 (5 bases). Germline lookup yields CDR1 MDHEN and CDR2 SYDVKM. The CDR3 is made up of 12 amino acids. Trimming pared 4 bases from V and 8 bases from J, leaving 11 bases between. This CDR3 reads CASSSGPRGYTF. CDR3 DNA: TGTGCCAGCAGTTCGGGGCCAAGGGGCTACACCTTC.

The rearrangement uses TRBV5-6 and TRBJ2-2; D is uncertain. This CDR3 region has 14 residues. Trimming took 4 bases from V and 1 from J, leaving 8 bases between them. Germline CDR1 SGHDT, CDR2 YYEEEE. The CDR3 DNA reads TGTGCCAGCAGCCTGGACGGGAACACCGGGGAGCTGTTTTTT. The encoded protein is CASSLDGNTGELFF.

The chain has TRBV6-5 and TRBJ2-1; the match to TRBD1 covers 7 bases. Per germline, CDR1 MNHEY and CDR2 SVGAGI. CDR3 length equals 16 residues. V shed 0 bases, J shed 8 bases, and the junction held 10 bases outside the gene matches. The CDR3 sequence: CASSYSSNRGTDEQFF. DNA for the CDR3: TGTGCCAGCAGTTACTCGTCGAACAGGGGAACGGATGAGCAGTTCTTC.

The rearrangement links TRBV7-2 to TRBJ2-6; D might be TRBD1 or TRBD2, each matching 5 bases. Trimming pared 1 base from V and 4 bases from J, leaving 14 bases between. CDR1 SGHTA and CDR2 FQGNSA come from the germline V gene. CDR3 size: 17 residues. The CDR3 DNA follows: TGTGCCAGCAGCTTAGGAACCCCAGGGACCGGGGCCAACGTCCTGACTTTC. As protein: CASSLGTPGTGANVLTF.

The chain has TRBV29-1 and TRBJ2-3; D is possibly TRBD2 (6 bases). Per germline, CDR1 SQVTM and CDR2 ANQGSEA. The CDR3 covers 13 residues. V lost 2 bases and J 4 bases, leaving 10 bases between the germline ends. This CDR3 reads CSVENGSPDTQYF. The CDR3, as DNA: TGCAGCGTTGAAAACGGGAGCCCAGATACGCAGTATTTT.

The chain has TRBV7-8 and TRBJ2-1; tentative D call: TRBD2 (6 bases). V was cut by 0 bases and J by 9 bases, with 15 bases left in between. The CDR3 has 15 amino acids. Germline lookup yields CDR1 SGHVS and CDR2 FQNEAQ. The CDR3 sequence is CASSLAGTSGVEQFF. The CDR3 nucleotides read TGTGCCAGCAGCTTAGCAGGCACCTCGGGAGTTGAGCAGTTCTTC.

The chain combines TRBV9 with TRBJ2-1; possibly TRBD2 for D (5 bases). This CDR3 has 14 amino acids. V gave up 1 base and J gave up 10 bases, with 15 bases separating them. Germline loops: CDR1 SGDLS, CDR2 YYNGEE. CDR3 sequence (DNA): TGTGCCAGCAGCGTAACAGCGGCTCCGGGGGAGCAGTTCTTC. This sequence encodes CASSVTAAPGEQFF.

The chain recombines TRBV25-1 with TRBJ2-7, with D unresolved. CDR1 is MGHDK and CDR2 is SYGVNS in the germline V gene. The CDR3 has 10 residues. The CDR3 nucleotides read TGTATAGGGTCTGCCTACGAGCAGTACTTC. As protein: CIGSAYEQYF.

The chain is built from TRBV5-4 and TRBJ2-1; 8 bases line up with TRBD1. The CDR3 is 17 residues long. V trimming: 0 bases; J trimming: 1 base; junction bases outside the gene matches: 6. Germline V CDR1 and CDR2: SGHNT, YYREEE (reference sequence). The CDR3 loop reads CASSLGLRGLSYNEQFF. In DNA form, the CDR3 reads TGTGCCAGCAGCTTGGGACTCAGGGGGCTGTCCTACAATGAGCAGTTCTTC. Complete variable domain (other parts from reference TRBV5-4 and TRBJ2-1): ETGVTQSPTHLIKTRGQQVTLRCSSQSGHNTVSWYQQALGQGPQFIFQYYREEENGRGNFPPRFSGLQFPNYSSELNVNALELDDSALYLCASSLGLRGLSYNEQFFGPGTRLTVL.

This rearrangement joins TRBV2 to TRBJ2-7; maybe TRBD2 (6 bases). V was shortened by 4 bases and J by 4 bases, with 20 bases between the two germline ends. Germline V gene data show CDR1 as SNHLY and CDR2 as FYNNEI. The CDR3 totals 16 residues. CDR3 protein: CASSGYLVRRAYEQYF. The CDR3, as DNA: TGTGCCAGCAGTGGGTACCTAGTCAGGAGGGCTTACGAGCAGTACTTC.

This chain joins TRBV11-2 and TRBJ2-7; 10 bases are a match to TRBD2. The CDR3 loop spans 16 amino acids. The ends lost 6 bases at V and 0 bases at J; junction bases unmatched: 8. Germline assignment: CDR1 SGHAT and CDR2 FQNNGV. CDR3 sequence (DNA): TGTGCCAGCAGATCTATAGCGGGAGGTCGCTCCTACGAGCAGTACTTC. It is translated as CASRSIAGGRSYEQYF.

The rearrangement joins TRBV18 to TRBJ2-1; D might be TRBD1 (6 bases). Germline CDR1 and CDR2: KGHSH and LQKENI. Trimming left V 3 bases short and J 4 bases short, with 10 bases between. The CDR3 has 14 residues. CDR3 region: CASSPTDRYNEQFF. The CDR3 region has the DNA TGTGCCAGCTCACCGACCGACAGGTACAATGAGCAGTTCTTC.

The chain is built from TRBV19 and TRBJ2-3, with TRBD2 as a possible D gene (5 bases). The germline V gene has CDR1 LNHDA and CDR2 SQIVND (reference sequence). The V end was cut by 6 bases, the J end by 2 bases, with 15 bases between. The CDR3 runs 15 residues. As DNA, the CDR3 is TGTGCCAGTAGCCCATTAGCGTCTCACACAGATACGCAGTATTTT. Protein product: CASSPLASHTDTQYF.

The rearrangement uses TRBV18 and TRBJ1-2; D is ambiguous. The germline V gene encodes CDR1 KGHSH and CDR2 LQKENI. This CDR3 is 14 amino acids long. Trimming removed 3 bases from V and 8 bases from J, with 16 bases in between. Here the CDR3 reads CASSPGPSTRGYTF. The CDR3, as DNA: TGTGCCAGCTCACCCGGGCCCTCCACTCGGGGCTACACCTTC.

This chain joins TRBV18 and TRBJ2-1, with D hard to call. CDR3 length: 13 residues. V lost 4 bases and J 3 bases, leaving 7 bases between the germline ends. Germline V gene data show CDR1 as KGHSH and CDR2 as LQKENI. CDR3 sequence: CASSQPSYNEQFF. Here the CDR3 DNA reads TGTGCCAGCTCACAACCTAGCTACAATGAGCAGTTCTTC.

The chain has TRBV25-1 and TRBJ2-1; D is unclear. CDR1 and CDR2 (germline): MGHDK, SYGVNS. CDR3 length: 13 amino acids. The V gene lost 5 bases and the J gene lost 12 bases, with 17 bases spanning the gap. The CDR3 DNA reads as TGTGCCAGCAGTCCGTCCGGTGTTCAGGTGCAGTTCTTC. This codes for CASSPSGVQVQFF.

This sequence joins TRBV5-1 and TRBJ2-7, with D possibly being TRBD1 (5 bases). Trimming removed 4 bases at V and 3 bases at J, with 17 bases between. CDR3 length: 15 residues. Germline loops: CDR1 SGHRS, CDR2 YFSETQ. CDR3 sequence: CASSIRQQPNYEQYF. CDR3 coding DNA: TGCGCCAGCAGCATTCGACAGCAGCCGAACTACGAGCAGTACTTC.

This rearrangement joins TRBV9 to TRBJ2-1, with 8 bases matching TRBD2. V shed 3 bases, J shed 5 bases, and the junction held 10 bases outside the gene matches. The CDR3 consists of 16 residues. Germline V CDR1 and CDR2: SGDLS, YYNGEE. CDR3 DNA: TGTGCCAGCAGCGCAGGGGCAGCGGGAGTTAACAATGAGCAGTTCTTC. Amino acids: CASSAGAAGVNNEQFF.

This chain links TRBV25-1 with TRBJ1-1, with D possibly TRBD1 on 6 matching bases. Germline CDR1 and CDR2: MGHDK and SYGVNS. The CDR3 totals 14 residues. Trimming shortened V by 5 bases and J by 4 bases, and 14 bases separated the two germline ends. The CDR3, as DNA: TGTGCCAGCAGTTCCACAGGGCCATCCACTGAAGCTTTCTTT. This gives the protein CASSSTGPSTEAFF.

V and J are TRBV5-1 and TRBJ2-5; a weak D match, TRBD1 (6 bases). CDR3 length equals 16 residues. CDR1 is SGHRS, CDR2 YFSETQ, per germline. Trimming stripped 4 bases from V and 1 base from J, with 17 bases between. CDR3 bases: TGCGCCAGCAGCACCACACGGGACACGGGCCAAGAGACCCAGTACTTC. This sequence encodes CASSTTRDTGQETQYF.